Included here is one TCR beta chain sequence, with context. Many counts were recorded for this clonotype. Its antigen is unknown. The record has no base qualities; no much larger clone is one base away. The data originate from a study of molecular identifiers for immune sequencing clone quantification (dated by TCRdb to the late 2010s). A note on the overall study: For a replicate experiment, the RNA from either about 20,000 or 100,000 naive CD8 T cells was divided into five aliquots, and four of those aliquots went on to sequencing. The study was a methods study using CD8 T cells to benchmark molecular-identifier clustering-based TCR repertoire sequencing (MIDCIRS) and TCR RNA copy counting.

Results and caveats for the whole study, not just this receptor: When barcode sub-clustering was not used, chimeric consensus sequences inflated TCR diversity, with chimeras reaching as high as 47%. Spiked-in Jurkat TCR RNA equal to a single cell's worth was reported to be detectable even within one million naive CD8 T cells. The sizes of highly expanded clones could end up underestimated when identical TCR molecules share a barcode. Modeling indicated about 3.1 TCR RNA copies recovered per cell, compared with 9.5 to 10 by digital PCR, which implies a capture efficiency of around 30%. In CMV-specific effector cells, over 99% of molecules were held by clones above 20 RNA copies, whereas under 1% of molecules were held by such clones in naive cells. The naive libraries included spiked-in Jurkat TCR RNA (around nine copies' worth), and this Jurkat TCR RNA is not part of the donor repertoire.

The method behind the library was PCR. The sample was run on a NextSeq 500. Bulk TCR libraries were made following a previously described method, with the TCR primers given in Table S5. Purification of total RNA was performed with the Qiagen AllPrep DNA/RNA kit. Before any analysis, reads coming from multiple sequencing runs of the same library were combined into one pool. In the authors' own workflow: Reads were retained only if the reads had an exact TCR constant sequence, and the retained reads were trimmed to 150 nt and grouped according to their 12-nt molecular barcodes. Within each barcode group, reads were sub-clustered at a 15% Levenshtein threshold, and quality-weighted consensus sequences were built per RNA molecule. Non-functional sequences were removed, as were lower-count sequences one edit away from another. On the basis of fitting two negative binomial distributions, barcode sub-clusters with fewer than 20% of the maximum read count were discarded. Clones were called with MiXCR by TCRdb after fastp trimmed the public reads at Q25, and only in-frame beta chains were retained. For every CDR3 protein sequence, its rows merge into one entry that carries the most common genes and DNA. TCRdb, rather than the study authors, made the V and J calls. Across this sample there are tens of thousands of distinct CDR3 sequences, with approximately 24% seen only once. The ten top clones hold about 0.93% of the sample.

Naive CD8 T cell libraries were made from roughly 18,000 to 920,000 sorted cells using 10%, 30% or 50% of purified RNA. Naive CD8 T cells, defined as CD8+CD4-CCR7+CD45RA+, were FACS-sorted into RLT Plus buffer on a BD FACSAria II. To test detection sensitivity, Jurkat RNA equal to 9 to 10 TCR copies was added to samples of roughly 18,000-1,100,000 naive CD8 T cells. CD8 T cells were enriched with RosetteSep CD8+ T Cell Enrichment Cocktail and Ficoll-Paque, followed by ACK red cell lysis. Measured from the cysteine to the phenylalanine, the CDR3 is 15 residues long. CDR3 DNA only is kept here, 45 bases in frame from base 1. As encoded in the germline V gene (reference sequence), CDR1 is LNHDA while CDR2 is SQIVND. The germline V and J ends show losses of 0 bases and 4 bases respectively, and no gene match explains 3 bases of the junction.

The sample consisted of naive CD8+ T cells from blood, with Jurkat cell RNA spiked in. Sample cell subset or site, as interpreted from the label and publication: FACS-sorted CD8+CD4-CCR7+CD45RA+ naive T cells. The chain is encoded by TRBV19 joined to TRBJ1-5; 7 bases in between match TRBD1. The TCR originated in a human donor in good health. Some libraries in this study had Jurkat cell RNA spiked in. The CDR3 protein is CASSIDGQENQPQHF. The DNA reads as follows: TGTGCCAGTAGTATAGATGGACAGGAAAATCAGCCCCAGCATTTT.